One T cell receptor (beta chain) is described in this entry. Which antigen it targets is not known. No base qualities exist here, and no much larger clone lies one base off it. The sample belongs to a study of cytotoxic CD8 clonotypes in ibrutinib-treated CLL (dated by TCRdb to the early 2020s). The study in broad terms: The cohort had 11 relapsed/refractory and 15 treatment-naive patients; roughly 18 were IGHV unmutated. Partial responses were observed in some 24 patients and complete responses in 2; after a median follow-up of around 64 months, remission was maintained in 14 patients and progression was observed in approximately 12. Response samples were obtained after a median of approximately twelve months of treatment, with a range of about 6 to 40 months. On average, each sample had approximately 260,000 productive templates and more than 75,000 productive rearrangements. Longitudinal samples were obtainable from 26 of the 86 participants in the trial. Cryopreserved peripheral blood mononuclear cells were obtained prior to treatment, at the time of response, and at either disease progression or sustained remission. Every sample from remission and from progressive disease was obtained while the patients were still on ibrutinib. Broad study findings and their caveats: Public clonotypes were rare and either shrank or stayed stable during treatment, and the rise in clonality at ibrutinib response reflected expansion of private clonotypes. An increase in clonality was observed at ibrutinib response, with clonality remaining stable during sustained remission and falling back toward baseline at progression. At baseline, clonality was higher than in age-matched healthy donors and showed a strong correlation with circulating CD8+ T-cell counts. Sustained-remission and progressing patients did not have matched sampling times, and lymph node repertoires were not examined.

This sample's time point label indicates: progressive disease on ibrutinib. For TCR beta library preparation, approximately 2 micrograms of genomic DNA were extracted from the cryopreserved PBMCs. High-throughput TCR beta sequencing was performed on longitudinal blood samples from CLL patients receiving ibrutinib monotherapy. The patients took part in an open-label, single-center phase 2 trial of ibrutinib monotherapy. Each clonotype received, on average, approximately 9.9x coverage in deep resolution sequencing performed on a MiSeq, where the target depth lay between 1 in 1 million and 1 in 200,000 T cells. The immunoSEQ hsTCRB Kit was used to generate TCR beta libraries. Per the original workflow: Data were analyzed with ImmunoSEQ Data Assistant and ImmunoSEQ Analyzer, with V, D and J genes assigned per IMGT definitions. Clonality was computed as one minus normalized Shannon entropy of productive rearrangement frequencies, ranging from 0 to 1. Public clonotype analysis was restricted to overrepresented clonotypes comprising at least 0.05% of each patient's repertoire. Some 14 age-matched healthy donor repertoires from immuneACCESS served as clonality controls. TCRdb took this table from immuneACCESS and kept in-frame rearrangements with V and J called. Such tables lack part of the clones; where checked against another copy, unresolved V genes explain under half of the gap, and the rest is unexplained. That table is the source of V, J and clone size, and D and trimming were worked out from the DNA. Present in this sample are about 35,000 clones, 71% of which were seen just once. The ten largest clones capture over 15% of the sample.

This specimen consisted of PBMCs, obtained at disease progression, from a patient treated with ibrutinib. The source is a human donor with chronic lymphocytic leukemia.

CDR3 reads: CASNQRGSPNYEQYF. The DNA is as follows: TGTGCCAGCAACCAAAGAGGTTCACCCAACTACGAGCAGTACTTC. The sequence joins TRBV21-1 to TRBJ2-7; TRBD2, as called in the table, went unchecked against the DNA. TRBV21-1 is reported as a pseudogene. The CDR3 runs 15 residues from the cysteine to the phenylalanine. The CDR3 DNA has 45 bases and is translated from base 1.